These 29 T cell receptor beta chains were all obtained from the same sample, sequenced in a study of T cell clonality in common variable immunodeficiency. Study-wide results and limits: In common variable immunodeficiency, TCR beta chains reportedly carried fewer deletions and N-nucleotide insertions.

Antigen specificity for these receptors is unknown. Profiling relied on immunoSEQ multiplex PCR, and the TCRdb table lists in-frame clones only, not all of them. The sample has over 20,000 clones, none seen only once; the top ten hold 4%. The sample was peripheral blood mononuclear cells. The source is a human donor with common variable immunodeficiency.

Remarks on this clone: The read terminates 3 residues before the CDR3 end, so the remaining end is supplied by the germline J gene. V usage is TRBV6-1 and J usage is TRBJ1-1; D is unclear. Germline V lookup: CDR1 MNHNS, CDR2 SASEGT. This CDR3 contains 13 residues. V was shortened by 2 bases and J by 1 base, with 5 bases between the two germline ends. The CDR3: CASSEQSNTEAFF. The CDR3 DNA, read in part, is TGTGCCAGCAGTGAACAGTCGAACACTGAA.

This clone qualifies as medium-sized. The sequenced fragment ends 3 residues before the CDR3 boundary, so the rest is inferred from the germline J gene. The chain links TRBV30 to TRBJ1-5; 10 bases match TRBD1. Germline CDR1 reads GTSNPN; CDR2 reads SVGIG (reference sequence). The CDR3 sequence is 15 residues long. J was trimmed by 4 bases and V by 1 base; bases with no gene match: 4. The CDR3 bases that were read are TGTGCCTGGAGTGGTATGGGACAGGGGAATCAGCCC. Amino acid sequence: CAWSGMGQGNQP. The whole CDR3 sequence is CAWSGMGQGNQPQHF.

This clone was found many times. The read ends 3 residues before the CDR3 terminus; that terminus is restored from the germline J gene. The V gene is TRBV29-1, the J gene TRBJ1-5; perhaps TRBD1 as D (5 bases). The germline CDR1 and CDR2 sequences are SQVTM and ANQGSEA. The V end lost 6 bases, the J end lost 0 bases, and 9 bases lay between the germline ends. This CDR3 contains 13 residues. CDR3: CSVAGGSNQPQHF. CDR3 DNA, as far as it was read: TGCAGCGTAGCGGGGGGTAGCAATCAGCCC.

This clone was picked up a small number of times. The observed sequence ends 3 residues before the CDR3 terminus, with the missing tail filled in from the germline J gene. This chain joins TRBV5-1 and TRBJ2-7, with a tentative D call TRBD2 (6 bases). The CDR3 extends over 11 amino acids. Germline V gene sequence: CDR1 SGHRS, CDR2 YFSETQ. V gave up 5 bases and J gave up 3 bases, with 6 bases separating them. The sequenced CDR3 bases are TGCGCCAGCAGGGAGGGCTACGAG. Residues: CASREGYE. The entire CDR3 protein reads CASREGYEQYF.

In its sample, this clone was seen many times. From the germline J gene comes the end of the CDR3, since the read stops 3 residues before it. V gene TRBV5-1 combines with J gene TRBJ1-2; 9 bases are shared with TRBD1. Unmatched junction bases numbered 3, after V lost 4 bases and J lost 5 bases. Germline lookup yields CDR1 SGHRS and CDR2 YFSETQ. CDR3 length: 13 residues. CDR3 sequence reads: CASSPGQGYGYTF. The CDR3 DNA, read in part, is TGCGCCAGCAGCCCCGGACAGGGGTATGGC.

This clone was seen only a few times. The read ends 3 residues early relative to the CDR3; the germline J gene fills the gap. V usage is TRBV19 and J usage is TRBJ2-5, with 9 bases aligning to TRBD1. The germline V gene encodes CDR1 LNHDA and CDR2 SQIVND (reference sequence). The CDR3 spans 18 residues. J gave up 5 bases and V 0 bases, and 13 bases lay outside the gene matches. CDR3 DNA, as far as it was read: TGTGCCAGTAGTATAGACCATATATTGACAGGGGGTTTGGAGACC. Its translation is CASSIDHILTGGLET. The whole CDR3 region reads CASSIDHILTGGLETQYF.

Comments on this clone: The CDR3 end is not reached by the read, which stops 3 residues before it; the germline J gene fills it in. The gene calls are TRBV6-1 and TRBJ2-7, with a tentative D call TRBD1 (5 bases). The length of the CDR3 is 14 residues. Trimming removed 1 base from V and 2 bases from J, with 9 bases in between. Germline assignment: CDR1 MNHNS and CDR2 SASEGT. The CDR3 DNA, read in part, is TGTGCCAGCAGTGAAGGCAGGGCAACCTACGAG. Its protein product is CASSEGRATYE. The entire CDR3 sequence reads CASSEGRATYEQYF.

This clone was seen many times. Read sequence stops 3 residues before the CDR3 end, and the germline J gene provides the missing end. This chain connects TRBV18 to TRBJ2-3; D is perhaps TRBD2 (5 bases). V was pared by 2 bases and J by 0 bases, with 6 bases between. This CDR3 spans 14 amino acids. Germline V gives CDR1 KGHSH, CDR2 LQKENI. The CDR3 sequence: CASSPSGSTDTQYF. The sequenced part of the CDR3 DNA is TGTGCCAGCTCACCAAGCGGCAGCACAGATACG.

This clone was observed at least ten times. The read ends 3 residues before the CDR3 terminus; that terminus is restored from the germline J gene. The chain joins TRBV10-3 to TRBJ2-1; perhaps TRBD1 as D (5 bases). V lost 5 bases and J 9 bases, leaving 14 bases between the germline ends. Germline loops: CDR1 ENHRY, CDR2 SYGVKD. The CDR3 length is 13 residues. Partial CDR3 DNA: TGTGCCATCAGTCGTGGACACCTCGGTGAG. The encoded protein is CAISRGHLGE. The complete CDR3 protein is CAISRGHLGEQFF.

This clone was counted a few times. The CDR3 bases that were read are TGTGCCAGCAGCTCCGGCCCAACAGGGAACACTGAA. This gives the protein CASSSGPTGNTE. In full, the CDR3 is CASSSGPTGNTEAFF. The rearrangement links TRBV7-2 to TRBJ1-1; D possibly corresponds to TRBD1 (5 bases). The DNA ends 3 residues before the CDR3 does, and the rest of the CDR3 is filled in from the germline J gene. The CDR3 loop spans 15 amino acids. The V end lost 4 bases, the J end lost 1 base, and 13 bases lay between the germline ends. The germline gives CDR1 SGHTA, CDR2 FQGNSA.

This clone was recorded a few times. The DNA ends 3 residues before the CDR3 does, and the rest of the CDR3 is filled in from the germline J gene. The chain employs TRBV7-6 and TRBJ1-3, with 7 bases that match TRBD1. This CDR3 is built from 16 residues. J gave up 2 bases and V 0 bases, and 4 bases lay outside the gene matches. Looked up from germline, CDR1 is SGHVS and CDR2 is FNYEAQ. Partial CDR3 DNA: TGTGCCAGCAGCTTAGCGGGGCAGGGGGCTGGAAACACC. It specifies CASSLAGQGAGNT. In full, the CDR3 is CASSLAGQGAGNTIYF.

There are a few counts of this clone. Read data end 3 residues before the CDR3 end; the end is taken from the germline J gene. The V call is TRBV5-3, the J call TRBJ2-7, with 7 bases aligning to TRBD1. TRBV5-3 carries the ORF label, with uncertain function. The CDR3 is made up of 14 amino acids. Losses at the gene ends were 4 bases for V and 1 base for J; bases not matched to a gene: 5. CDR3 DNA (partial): TGTGCCAGAAGCATCTGGACAGGTTCCTACGAG. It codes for CARSIWTGSYE. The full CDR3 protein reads CARSIWTGSYEQYF.

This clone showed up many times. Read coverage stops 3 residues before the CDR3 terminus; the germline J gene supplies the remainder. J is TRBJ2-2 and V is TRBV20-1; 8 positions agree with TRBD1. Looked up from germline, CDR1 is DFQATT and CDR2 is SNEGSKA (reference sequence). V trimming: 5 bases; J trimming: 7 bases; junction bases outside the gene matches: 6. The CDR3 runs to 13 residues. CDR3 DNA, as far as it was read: TGCAGTGCTCAGACAGGGGCGGGCGGGGAG. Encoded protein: CSAQTGAGGE. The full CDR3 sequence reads CSAQTGAGGELFF.

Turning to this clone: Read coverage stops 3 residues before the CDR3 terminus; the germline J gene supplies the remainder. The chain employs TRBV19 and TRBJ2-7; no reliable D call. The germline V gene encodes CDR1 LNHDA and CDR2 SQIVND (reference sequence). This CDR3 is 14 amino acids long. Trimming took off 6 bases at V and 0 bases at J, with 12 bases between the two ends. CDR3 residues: CASSRSRSSYEQYF. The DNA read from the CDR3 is TGTGCCAGTAGCAGGTCCCGGAGCTCCTACGAG. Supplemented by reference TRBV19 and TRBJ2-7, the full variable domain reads DGGITQSPKYLFRKEGQNVTLSCEQNLNHDAMYWYRQDPGQGLRLIYYSQIVNDFQKGDIAEGYSVSREKKESFPLTVTSAQKNPTAFYLCASSRSRSSYEQYFGPGTRLTVT.

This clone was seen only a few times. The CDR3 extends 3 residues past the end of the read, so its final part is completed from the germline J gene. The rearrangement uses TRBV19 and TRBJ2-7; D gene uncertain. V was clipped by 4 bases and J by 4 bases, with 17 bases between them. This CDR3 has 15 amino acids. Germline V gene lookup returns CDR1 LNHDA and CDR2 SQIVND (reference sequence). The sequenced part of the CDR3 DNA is TGTGCCAGTAGTAGCGTTAGTACCTCAAGATACGAG. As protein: CASSSVSTSRYE. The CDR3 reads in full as CASSSVSTSRYEQYF.

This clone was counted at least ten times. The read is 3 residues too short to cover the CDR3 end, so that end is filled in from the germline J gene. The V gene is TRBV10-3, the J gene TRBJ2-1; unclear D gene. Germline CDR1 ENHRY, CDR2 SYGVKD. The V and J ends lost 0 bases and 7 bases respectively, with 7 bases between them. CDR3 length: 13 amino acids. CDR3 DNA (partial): TGTGCCATCAGTGAGTCTTTAGGGAATGAG. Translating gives CAISESLGNE. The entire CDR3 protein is CAISESLGNEQFF.

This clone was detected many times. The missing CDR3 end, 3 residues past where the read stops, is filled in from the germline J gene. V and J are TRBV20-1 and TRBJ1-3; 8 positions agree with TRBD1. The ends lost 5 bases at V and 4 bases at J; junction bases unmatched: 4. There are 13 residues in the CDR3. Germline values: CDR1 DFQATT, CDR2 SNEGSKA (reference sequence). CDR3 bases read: TGCAGTGCTGGTAGACAGGGGGGAAACACC. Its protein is CSAGRQGGNT. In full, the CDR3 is CSAGRQGGNTIYF.

Here the CDR3 reads CASSPQPGLETQYF. The covered CDR3 bases are TGTGCCAGCAGCCCCCAGCCAGGTCTGGAGACC. The chain links TRBV7-9 to TRBJ2-5; D gene ambiguous. The read comes to an end 3 residues before the CDR3 does, leaving the germline J gene to fill in the end. V was cut by 5 bases and J by 5 bases, with 15 bases left in between. Germline CDR1 SEHNR, CDR2 FQNEAQ (reference sequence). The CDR3 runs to 14 residues.

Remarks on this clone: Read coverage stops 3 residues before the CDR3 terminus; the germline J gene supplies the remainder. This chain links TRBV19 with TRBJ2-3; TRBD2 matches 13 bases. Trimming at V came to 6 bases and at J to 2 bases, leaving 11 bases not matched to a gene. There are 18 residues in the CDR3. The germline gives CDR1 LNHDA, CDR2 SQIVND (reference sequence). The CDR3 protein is CASRGIGLAGAPTDTQYF. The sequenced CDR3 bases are TGTGCCAGTAGGGGAATAGGACTAGCGGGAGCCCCCACAGATACG.

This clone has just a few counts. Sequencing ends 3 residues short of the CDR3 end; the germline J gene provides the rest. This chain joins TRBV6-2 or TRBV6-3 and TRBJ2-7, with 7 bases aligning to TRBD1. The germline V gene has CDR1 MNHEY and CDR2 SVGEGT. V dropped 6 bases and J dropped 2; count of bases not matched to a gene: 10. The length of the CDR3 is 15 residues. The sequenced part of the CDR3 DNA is TGTGCCAGCAGCCGAGACAGGGATAGAACCTACGAG. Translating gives CASSRDRDRTYE. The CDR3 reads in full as CASSRDRDRTYEQYF.

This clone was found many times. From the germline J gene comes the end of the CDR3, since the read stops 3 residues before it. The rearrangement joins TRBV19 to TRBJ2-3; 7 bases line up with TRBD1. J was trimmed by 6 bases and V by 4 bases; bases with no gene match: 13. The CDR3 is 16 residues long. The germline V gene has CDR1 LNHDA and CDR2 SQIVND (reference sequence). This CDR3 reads CASSRYRPPRGDTQYF. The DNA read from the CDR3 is TGTGCCAGTAGTAGATACCGGCCACCCAGGGGGGATACG.

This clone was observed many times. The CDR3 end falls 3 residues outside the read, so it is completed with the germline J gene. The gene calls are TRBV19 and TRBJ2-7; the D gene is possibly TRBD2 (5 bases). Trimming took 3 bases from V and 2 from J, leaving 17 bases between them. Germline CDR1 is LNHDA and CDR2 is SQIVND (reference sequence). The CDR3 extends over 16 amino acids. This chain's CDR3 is CASSIGLLPNTYEQYF. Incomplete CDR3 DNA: TGTGCCAGTAGTATTGGACTCCTACCTAATACCTACGAG.

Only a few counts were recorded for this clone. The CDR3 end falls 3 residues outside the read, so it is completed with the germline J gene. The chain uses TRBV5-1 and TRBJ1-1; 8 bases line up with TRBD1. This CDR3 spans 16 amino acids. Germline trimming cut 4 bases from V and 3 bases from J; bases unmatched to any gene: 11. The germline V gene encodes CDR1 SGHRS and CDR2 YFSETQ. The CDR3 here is CASSPKGQAEDTEAFF. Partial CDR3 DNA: TGCGCCAGCAGCCCAAAGGGACAGGCGGAAGACACTGAA.

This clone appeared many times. This CDR3 is CASSLATGGRYSPLHF. CDR3 DNA, as far as it was read: TGTGCCAGCAGCTTAGCGACCGGGGGACGGTATTCACCC. The chain has TRBV7-8 and TRBJ1-6; D is perhaps TRBD1 (5 bases). The read ends 3 residues early relative to the CDR3; the germline J gene fills the gap. The CDR3 sequence is 16 residues long. Germline CDR1 SGHVS, CDR2 FQNEAQ. V lost 0 bases to trimming and J lost 8 bases, with 14 bases between them.

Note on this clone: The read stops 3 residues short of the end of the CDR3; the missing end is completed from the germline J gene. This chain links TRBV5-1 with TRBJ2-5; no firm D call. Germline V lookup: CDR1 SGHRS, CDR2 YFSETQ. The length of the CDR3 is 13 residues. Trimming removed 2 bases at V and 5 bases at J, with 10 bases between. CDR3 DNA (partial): TGCGCCAGCAGCTTCAGAGGTGAGGAGACC. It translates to CASSFRGEET. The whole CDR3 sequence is CASSFRGEETQYF.

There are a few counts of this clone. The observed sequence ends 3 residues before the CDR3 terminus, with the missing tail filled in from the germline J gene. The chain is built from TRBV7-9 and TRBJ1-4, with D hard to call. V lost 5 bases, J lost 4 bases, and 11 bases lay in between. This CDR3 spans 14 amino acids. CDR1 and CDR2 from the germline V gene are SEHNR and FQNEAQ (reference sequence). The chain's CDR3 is CASSPPGFNEKLFF. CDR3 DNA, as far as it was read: TGTGCCAGCAGCCCGCCGGGGTTTAATGAAAAA.

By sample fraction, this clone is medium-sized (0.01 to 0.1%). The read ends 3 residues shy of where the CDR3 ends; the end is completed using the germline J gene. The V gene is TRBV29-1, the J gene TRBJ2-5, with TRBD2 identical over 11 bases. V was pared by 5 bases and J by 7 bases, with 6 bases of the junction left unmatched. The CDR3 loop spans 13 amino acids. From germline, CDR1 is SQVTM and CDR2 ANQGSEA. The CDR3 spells CSVRELAGVTQYF. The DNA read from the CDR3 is TGCAGCGTTAGGGAACTAGCGGGAGTGACC.

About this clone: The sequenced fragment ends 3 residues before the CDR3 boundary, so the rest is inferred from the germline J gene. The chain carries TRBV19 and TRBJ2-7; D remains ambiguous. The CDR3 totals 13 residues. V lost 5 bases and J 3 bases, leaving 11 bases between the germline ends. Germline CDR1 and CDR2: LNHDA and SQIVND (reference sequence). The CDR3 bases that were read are TGTGCCAGTAGTCCCGGTCAACGCTACGAG. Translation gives CASSPGQRYE. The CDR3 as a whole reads CASSPGQRYEQYF. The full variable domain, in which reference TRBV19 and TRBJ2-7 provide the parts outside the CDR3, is DGGITQSPKYLFRKEGQNVTLSCEQNLNHDAMYWYRQDPGQGLRLIYYSQIVNDFQKGDIAEGYSVSREKKESFPLTVTSAQKNPTAFYLCASSPGQRYEQYFGPGTRLTVT.

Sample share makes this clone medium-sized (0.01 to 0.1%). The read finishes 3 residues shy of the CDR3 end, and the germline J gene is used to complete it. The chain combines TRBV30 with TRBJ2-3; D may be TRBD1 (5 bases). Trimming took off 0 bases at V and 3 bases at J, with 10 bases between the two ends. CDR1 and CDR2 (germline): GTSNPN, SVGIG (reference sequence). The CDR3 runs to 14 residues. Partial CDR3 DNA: TGTGCCTGGAGTGTAGGGGTTTTGACAGATACG. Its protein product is CAWSVGVLTDT. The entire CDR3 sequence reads CAWSVGVLTDTQYF.